Below are 21 T cell receptor beta chains sequenced from a single sample in a study of graft-versus-host responses after intestinal transplantation listed by TCRdb under 2021. Sample time point, as interpreted from the label and publication: cells obtained before transplantation from donor or recipient. The antigens these receptors bind are not known. Library method: the immunoSEQ multiplex PCR assay. Not all clones reach the TCRdb copy of this immuneACCESS table, which keeps in-frame sequences only. Checked studies attribute under half of the gap to unresolved V genes and leave the rest unexplained. The sample data list about 120,000 clones, and less than 95% of these were observed just once. The leading ten clones occupy under 0.2% of the sample. The sample was unstimulated CD4+ T cells sorted from spleen or lymph node cells, taken before intestinal transplant. The source is a human donor who received an intestinal transplant.

This chain links TRBV29-1 with TRBJ2-5; 11 bases map to TRBD2. In germline, CDR1 is SQVTM, CDR2 ANQGSEA. CDR3 length: 14 residues. V trimming: 8 bases; J trimming: 4 bases; junction bases outside the gene matches: 9. The CDR3 coding sequence is TGCAGCTCATTGACTAGCGGGGTCGCAGAGACCCAGTACTTC. Protein sequence: CSSLTSGVAETQYF.

A single count supports this clone. The genes are TRBV30 and TRBJ2-1; D may be TRBD2 (6 bases). V was trimmed by 2 bases and J by 4 bases, leaving 12 bases between them. The CDR3 contains 14 residues. CDR1 and CDR2 (germline): GTSNPN, SVGIG (reference sequence). Here the CDR3 reads CAWSPGTSYNEQFF. The CDR3 DNA reads TGTGCCTGGAGTCCCGGGACTTCGTACAATGAGCAGTTCTTC.

The chain has TRBV7-3 and TRBJ1-5; a weak D match, TRBD1 (5 bases). V was shortened by 2 bases and J by 6 bases, with 8 bases between the two germline ends. The CDR3 is 13 residues long. In germline, CDR1 is SGHTA, CDR2 FQGTGA. The CDR3 loop reads CASSLGGGQPQHF. The DNA of the CDR3 is TGTGCCAGCAGCTTAGGGGGAGGTCAGCCCCAGCATTTT.

The chain uses TRBV11-2 and TRBJ2-1; perhaps TRBD2 as D (5 bases). The CDR3 totals 17 residues. Trimming removed 1 base from V and 4 bases from J, with 17 bases in between. Per the germline V gene, CDR1 is SGHAT and CDR2 is FQNNGV. CDR3 coding DNA: TGTGCCAGCAGCTTAGGCGTGAAGGACTTCTTATACAATGAGCAGTTCTTC. Its translation is CASSLGVKDFLYNEQFF. Variable domain in full (rest from reference TRBV11-2 and TRBJ2-1): EAGVAQSPRYKIIEKRQSVAFWCNPISGHATLYWYQQILGQGPKLLIQFQNNGVVDDSQLPKDRFSAERLKGVDSTLKIQPAKLEDSAVYLCASSLGVKDFLYNEQFFGPGTRLTVL.

This chain connects TRBV29-1 to TRBJ2-5, with TRBD2 matching over 7 bases. The V and J ends lost 7 bases and 1 base, in that order; junction bases with no gene match: 3. Per the germline V gene, CDR1 is SQVTM and CDR2 is ANQGSEA. The CDR3 runs to 12 residues. CDR3 DNA sequence: TGCAGCGGTACTAGCGTCCAAGAGACCCAGTACTTC. Amino acid sequence: CSGTSVQETQYF. Together with reference TRBV29-1 and TRBJ2-5, the CDR3 gives the full variable domain: SAVISQKPSRDICQRGTSLTIQCQVDSQVTMMFWYRQQPGQSLTLIATANQGSEATYESGFVIDKFPISRPNLTFSTLTVSNMSPEDSSIYLCSGTSVQETQYFGPGTRLLVL.

This clone was seen a few times. This chain uses TRBV19 with TRBJ1-1; no firm D call. Germline loops: CDR1 LNHDA, CDR2 SQIVND (reference sequence). V dropped 5 bases and J dropped 2 bases, with 9 bases sitting between them. The CDR3 is 13 amino acids. For the CDR3, the DNA is TGTGCCAGTAGTTCTACGATTAACACTGAAGCTTTCTTT. The encoded protein is CASSSTINTEAFF.

The chain recombines TRBV18 with TRBJ1-2, with 7 bases identical to TRBD1. This CDR3 is 14 amino acids long. The germline gives CDR1 KGHSH, CDR2 LQKENI. The J segment lost 2 bases and the V segment lost 4 bases, leaving 4 bases of the junction unmatched. The CDR3 region is CASSLGQANYGYTF. DNA for the CDR3: TGTGCCAGCTCACTTGGACAGGCGAACTATGGCTACACCTTC.

The chain couples TRBV7-2 to TRBJ1-2; TRBD1 might be the D (6 bases). V shed 4 bases and J shed 7 bases, with 13 bases lying between them. This CDR3 has 13 amino acids. CDR1 SGHTA and CDR2 FQGNSA come from the germline V gene. CDR3 in DNA: TGTGCCAGCAGCTCACAGGGATTGGCTGGCTACACCTTC. Translation gives CASSSQGLAGYTF.

The chain is built from TRBV25-1 and TRBJ2-2, with no clear D. The V gene lost 7 bases and the J gene lost 4 bases, with 4 bases spanning the gap. The CDR3 covers 11 residues. Germline loops: CDR1 MGHDK, CDR2 SYGVNS. This chain's CDR3 is CASTSTGELFF. The CDR3, as DNA: TGTGCCAGCACTAGCACCGGGGAGCTGTTTTTT. The full variable domain, its missing parts supplied by reference TRBV25-1 and TRBJ2-2, is EADIYQTPRYLVIGTGKKITLECSQTMGHDKMYWYQQDPGMELHLIHYSYGVNSTEKGDLSSESTVSRIRTEHFPLTLESARPSHTSQYLCASTSTGELFFGEGSRLTVL.

The V gene is TRBV28, the J gene TRBJ2-1; D is unclear. Germline assignment: CDR1 MDHEN and CDR2 SYDVKM. V dropped 4 bases and J dropped 2 bases, with 6 bases sitting between them. The CDR3 is 13 residues long. The CDR3 coding sequence is TGTGCCAGCAGTTCCCGTCCCTACAATGAGCAGTTCTTC. This sequence encodes CASSSRPYNEQFF. Filled out from reference TRBV28 and TRBJ2-1, the complete variable domain reads DVKVTQSSRYLVKRTGEKVFLECVQDMDHENMFWYRQDPGLGLRLIYFSYDVKMKEKGDIPEGYSVSREKKERFSLILESASTNQTSMYLCASSSRPYNEQFFGPGTRLTVL.

The chain employs TRBV4-3 and TRBJ1-2, with D maybe TRBD1 (6 bases). The germline V and J ends were trimmed by 0 bases and 2 bases, with 16 bases remaining between them. The germline V gene encodes CDR1 LGHNA and CDR2 YSLEER. This CDR3 is built from 17 residues. The CDR3 sequence is CASSQDLRYRANYGYTF. As DNA, the CDR3 is TGCGCCAGCAGCCAAGATCTAAGATACAGGGCGAACTATGGCTACACCTTC.

This clone was found once. The CDR3 DNA sequence: TGCGCCAGCAGCCAAAGTAGGGCTAGCGGGGGGTTTCAAGAGACCCAGTACTTC. This gives the protein CASSQSRASGGFQETQYF. This sequence joins TRBV4-3 and TRBJ2-5; 11 positions agree with TRBD2. The germline gives CDR1 LGHNA, CDR2 YSLEER. J was trimmed by 2 bases and V by 2 bases; bases with no gene match: 10. The CDR3 runs to 18 residues.

The chain has TRBV10-3 and TRBJ2-5; D is unclear. V was cut by 3 bases and J by 5 bases, with 7 bases left in between. The CDR3 sequence is 12 residues long. The V gene's germline CDR1 is ENHRY and CDR2 SYGVKD. The DNA of the CDR3 is TGTGCCATCAGTGACGTATTGGAGACCCAGTACTTC. Translated: CAISDVLETQYF.

This rearrangement joins TRBV29-1 to TRBJ2-2, with D possibly matching TRBD1 (6 bases). This CDR3 region has 13 residues. Germline CDR1 reads SQVTM; CDR2 reads ANQGSEA. V dropped 5 bases and J dropped 5 bases, with 12 bases sitting between them. The CDR3: CSVSYRVTGELFF. The CDR3 coding sequence is TGCAGCGTTTCTTACAGGGTTACCGGGGAGCTGTTTTTT.

The chain carries TRBV30 and TRBJ2-5, with 7 positions matching TRBD1. The tail of the sequence fits TRBJ2-7 better, so the J call may be wrong. The germline CDR1 and CDR2 sequences are GTSNPN and SVGIG (reference sequence). The CDR3 covers 12 residues. CDR3 DNA sequence: TGTGCCTGGGGCAGGGGGACATACGAGCAGTACTTC. Residues: CAWGRGTYEQYF.

The chain carries TRBV15 and TRBJ2-5; D might be TRBD1 (6 bases). Germline V gene sequence: CDR1 LNHNV, CDR2 YYDKDF (reference sequence). The CDR3 spans 15 residues. V lost 0 bases, J lost 5 bases, and 13 bases lay in between. The CDR3 DNA follows: TGTGCCACCAGCAGAGATCCCAGGGGCGAGGAGACCCAGTACTTC. This sequence encodes CATSRDPRGEETQYF.

The chain carries TRBV7-2 and TRBJ2-7, with a possible D match to TRBD1 (6 bases). The germline gives CDR1 SGHTA, CDR2 FQGNSA. The length of the CDR3 is 15 residues. V lost 2 bases to trimming and J lost 2 bases, with 13 bases between them. The CDR3: CASSLQGRFTYEQYF. CDR3 coding DNA: TGTGCCAGCAGCTTACAGGGGCGCTTTACCTACGAGCAGTACTTC.

CDR3 residues: CSVLTRHGEQFF. Here the CDR3 DNA reads TGCAGCGTCCTAACTAGGCATGGTGAGCAGTTCTTC. The chain links TRBV29-1 to TRBJ2-1; possible D gene TRBD2, 5 bases. CDR1 and CDR2 from the germline V gene are SQVTM and ANQGSEA. The CDR3 spans 12 residues. The V end lost 6 bases, the J end lost 9 bases, and 15 bases lay between the germline ends.

This sequence joins TRBV27 and TRBJ2-4; 7 positions match TRBD2. CDR3 length: 19 amino acids. V lost 4 bases to trimming and J lost 1 base; unmatched junction nucleotides: 16. Germline CDR1 is MNHEY and CDR2 is SMNVEV (reference sequence). CDR3 sequence: CASSSPLAPILAAKNIQYF. In DNA, the CDR3 is TGTGCCAGCAGTTCTCCACTAGCGCCGATCCTTGCGGCCAAAAACATTCAGTACTTC.

The J gene is TRBJ1-2, the V gene TRBV6-5, with 7 bases identical to TRBD1. J lost 4 bases, V lost 0 bases, and 8 bases had no gene match. The CDR3 is made up of 16 amino acids. Germline CDR1 MNHEY, CDR2 SVGAGI. The CDR3 reads CASSYSTGASIYGYTF. CDR3 nucleotide sequence: TGTGCCAGCAGTTACTCCACAGGGGCCTCTATCTATGGCTACACCTTC.

Note on this clone: Distinct nucleotide sequences in the sample also encode this CDR3. The chain uses TRBV28 and TRBJ2-1; the D gene is possibly TRBD1 (5 bases). The V gene lost 1 base and the J gene lost 0 bases, with 10 bases spanning the gap. In germline, CDR1 is MDHEN, CDR2 SYDVKM. This CDR3 spans 16 amino acids. The CDR3 is CASSLYQGYSYNEQFF. DNA of the CDR3: TGTGCCAGCAGTTTATATCAGGGATACTCCTACAATGAGCAGTTCTTC.